The 2 T cell receptor beta chains presented below share a single source sample, sequenced in a study of cytomegalovirus exposure and HLA in healthy donors. The protocol was immunoSEQ multiplex PCR, while the TCRdb copy is restricted to in-frame clones and leaves out a portion. Of some 140,000 clones listed, approximately 84% are singletons. The sample taken for sequencing was PBMCs. Source of these receptors: a woman aged 30 to 39 in good health and CMV-seronegative.

This chain uses TRBV2 with TRBJ2-7; tentatively, D is TRBD1 (5 bases). The CDR3 covers 13 residues. CDR1 is SNHLY and CDR2 is FYNNEI in the germline V gene. V was pared by 4 bases and J by 2 bases, with 9 bases between. The CDR3 reads CASSVGQAYEQYF. The CDR3 bases are TGTGCCAGCAGTGTGGGGCAGGCCTACGAGCAGTACTTC.

This clone has more than one count but fewer than ten. The chain links TRBV4-1 to TRBJ1-6; TRBD1 might be the D (6 bases). V lost 0 bases to trimming and J lost 6 bases, with 15 bases between them. CDR1 is MGHRA, CDR2 YSYEKL, per germline. CDR3 size: 17 residues. The CDR3 DNA sequence: TGCGCCAGCAGCCAAGATTGGGCGGACAGACGTAATTCACCCCTCCACTTT. It codes for CASSQDWADRRNSPLHF.